These 21 T cell receptor beta chains came from one sample sequenced in a study of regulatory T cells in long-lasting Graves disease. Noted time point: newly diagnosed GD, antithyroid drugs for less than 3 months. Preparation of the TCR library used RNA extracted from PBMCs. Libraries of TCR beta came from iRepertoire HTBI primers plus Arm-PCR of CDR3 regions. TCRdb processed the multiplex PCR reads anew with MiXCR; each CDR3 protein has one entry. The sample holds roughly 510,000 distinct CDR3 sequences, 15% to 20% seen once. This sample was also put to use in a study of T cells in Graves' hyperthyroidism and ophthalmopathy.

This material consisted of peripheral blood mononuclear cells (PBMCs), taken at new diagnosis, from a patient treated with antithyroid drugs. These receptors all stem from a man aged 18 to 30 with Graves disease.

This clonotype was recorded many times. The rearrangement uses TRBV6-1 and TRBJ1-1; D uncertain. Trimming stripped 6 bases from V and 5 bases from J, with 7 bases between. This CDR3 is built from 11 residues. Germline CDR1 and CDR2: MNHNS and SASEGT. The DNA of the CDR3 is TGTGCCAGCAGGGAGGTGACTGAAGCTTTCTTT. Amino acids: CASREVTEAFF.

This clonotype came up many times. This rearrangement joins TRBV12-3 or TRBV12-4 to TRBJ2-3; 11 bases are a match to TRBD2. The J segment lost 2 bases and the V segment lost 4 bases, leaving 8 bases of the junction unmatched. The CDR3 covers 17 residues. CDR3: CASSSGVTSGNTDTQYF. CDR3 DNA: TGTGCCAGCAGTTCTGGGGTGACTAGCGGGAACACAGATACGCAGTATTTT.

The chain combines TRBV3-1 with TRBJ2-2; 9 bases agree with TRBD2. Germline V gene data show CDR1 as LGHDT and CDR2 as YNNKEL (reference sequence). The CDR3 length is 17 residues. V lost 1 base and J lost 6; bases outside the gene matches: 9. CDR3 sequence reads: CASSQGGGRAKSGELFF. The CDR3 DNA sequence: TGTGCCAGCAGCCAAGGAGGCGGGAGGGCCAAGTCCGGGGAGCTGTTTTTT.

This clonotype was recorded at least ten times. The chain carries TRBV6-1 and TRBJ2-4; D is unresolved. The V end was cut by 5 bases, the J end by 9 bases, with 14 bases between. The CDR3 sequence is 13 residues long. Germline values: CDR1 MNHNS, CDR2 SASEGT. The CDR3 DNA reads TGTGCCAGCAGTCTCTCTGGCCTCGGCATTCAGTACTTC. It translates to CASSLSGLGIQYF.

Worth noting for this clonotype: The junction and the germline gene differ at one end; a read error may be behind it. The chain couples TRBV6-1 to TRBJ2-7, with D perhaps TRBD2 (6 bases). The germline CDR1 and CDR2 sequences are MNHNS and SASEGT. CDR3 size: 14 residues. The CDR3 region is CAINRELTSHEQYF. DNA for the CDR3: TGTGCCATAAACCGGGAGCTGACCTCCCACGAGCAGTACTTC.

This clonotype showed up just a few times. The V call is TRBV6-5, the J call TRBJ2-7; D is ambiguous. The CDR3 is 14 residues long. The germline CDR1 and CDR2 sequences are MNHEY and SVGAGI. The V gene lost 4 bases and the J gene lost 2 bases, with 12 bases spanning the gap. The CDR3 DNA is TGTGCCAGCAGTTTTGCGACCGTAACCTACGAGCAGTACTTC. Protein: CASSFATVTYEQYF.

This clonotype was seen at least ten times. The J gene is TRBJ2-3, the V gene TRBV2; D possibly matches TRBD1 or TRBD2 (5 bases each). The CDR3 is 14 amino acids. Trimming removed 7 bases at V and 2 bases at J, with 13 bases between. Germline CDR1 and CDR2: SNHLY and FYNNEI. The CDR3 protein is CASTSQGFTDTQYF. The CDR3 nucleotides read TGTGCCAGCACTAGCCAGGGCTTCACAGATACGCAGTATTTT.

The CDR3 loop reads CAWSPFRQGQLLYYGYTF. The DNA of the CDR3 is TGTGCCTGGAGTCCTTTCAGACAGGGGCAACTGCTTTACTATGGCTACACCTTC. The chain recombines TRBV30 with TRBJ1-2; 8 nucleotides agree with TRBD1. The CDR3 is 18 residues long. Germline CDR1 reads GTSNPN; CDR2 reads SVGIG (reference sequence). J lost 3 bases, V lost 2 bases, and 17 bases had no gene match.

The V gene is TRBV29-1, the J gene TRBJ1-2; D is undetermined. Trimming cost V 1 base and J 2 bases, with 11 bases left between them. Per the germline V gene, CDR1 is SQVTM and CDR2 is ANQGSEA. This CDR3 has 14 residues. Here the CDR3 DNA reads TGCAGCGTTGAAGTCGTCGGGAACAACTATGGCTACACCTTC. This codes for CSVEVVGNNYGYTF.

This chain links TRBV29-1 with TRBJ2-3; TRBD2 matches at 8 bases. Germline V lookup: CDR1 SQVTM, CDR2 ANQGSEA. Trimming took 7 bases from V and 3 from J; bases not matched to a gene: 12. The CDR3 has 15 residues. The CDR3 sequence: CSAGGAGGRTDTQYF. Here the CDR3 DNA reads TGCAGCGCCGGCGGGGCGGGAGGTAGGACAGATACGCAGTATTTT.

The table lists this clonotype with a few counts. The V gene is TRBV10-3, the J gene TRBJ1-1; 7 bases are a match to TRBD1. The V and J ends lost 5 bases and 1 base, in that order; junction bases with no gene match: 7. The CDR3 extends over 15 amino acids. In germline, CDR1 is ENHRY, CDR2 SYGVKD. The CDR3 nucleotides read TGTGCCATCAGTACAAGGGACAGAGCGAACACTGAAGCTTTCTTT. Its translation is CAISTRDRANTEAFF.

V and J are TRBV6-1 and TRBJ1-2; D gene uncertain. The CDR3 spans 16 residues. V was pared by 4 bases and J by 4 bases, with 19 bases between. Germline CDR1 and CDR2: MNHNS and SASEGT. CDR3 amino acids: CASSGPMKAYLYGYTF. The CDR3 DNA is TGTGCCAGCAGTGGGCCAATGAAGGCGTACCTCTATGGCTACACCTTC.

For this clonotype: The junction and the germline gene differ at one end; a read error may be behind it. The V and J genes are TRBV6-5 and TRBJ2-1, with 12 bases matching TRBD2. The CDR3 covers 17 residues. Germline V gene sequence: CDR1 MNHEY, CDR2 SVGAGI. The CDR3 loop is CASSYSTSGSSYNEQFF. The DNA for the CDR3 is TGTGCCAGCAGCTACTCGACTAGCGGGAGCTCCTACAATGAGCAGTTCTTC.

In this sample, this clonotype turned up many times. V and J are TRBV2 and TRBJ1-1; possible D gene TRBD1, 6 bases. The CDR3 loop spans 12 amino acids. The V end was cut by 7 bases, the J end by 7 bases, with 13 bases between. CDR1 SNHLY and CDR2 FYNNEI come from the germline V gene. In nucleotides, the CDR3 is TGTGCCAGCAACCGGGACACCCTTGAAGCTTTCTTT. Its protein is CASNRDTLEAFF.

Many counts were recorded for this clonotype. The gene calls are TRBV6-1 and TRBJ2-7; a weak D match, TRBD1 (5 bases). CDR1 and CDR2 from the germline V gene are MNHNS and SASEGT. CDR3 size: 17 residues. With 4 bases removed from V and 2 bases from J, the gap between germline ends came to 21 bases. Here the CDR3 DNA reads TGTGCCAGCAGTGTAGCCCACTCCACAGGAGCGACCTACGAGCAGTACTTC. Translated: CASSVAHSTGATYEQYF.

The sample holds a few counts of this clonotype. This CDR3 is CSALDRGTEAFF. CDR3 coding DNA: TGCAGTGCGCTAGACAGGGGCACTGAAGCTTTCTTT. The V call is TRBV20-1, the J call TRBJ1-1; the match to TRBD1 covers 8 bases. V was clipped by 6 bases and J by 4 bases; unmatched bases: 4. The germline gives CDR1 DFQATT, CDR2 SNEGSKA (reference sequence). There are 12 residues in the CDR3.

This clonotype was picked up a small number of times. This sequence joins TRBV24-1 and TRBJ1-5; D possibly corresponds to TRBD1 (6 bases). V lost 3 bases and J lost 4, with 18 bases in between. The length of the CDR3 is 17 residues. CDR1 and CDR2 from the germline V gene are KGHDR and SFDVKD. The CDR3 region is CATSDRELGGPNQPQHF. The CDR3, as DNA: TGTGCCACCAGTGATCGCGAGCTTGGGGGGCCAAATCAGCCCCAGCATTTT.

This clonotype was observed a handful of times. The gene calls are TRBV5-1 and TRBJ1-1, with no clear D. Germline CDR1 reads SGHRS; CDR2 reads YFSETQ. CDR3 length: 14 residues. Trimming removed 2 bases at V and 0 bases at J, with 8 bases between. CDR3 nucleotides: TGCGCCAGCAGCTTAGAAGTTATGAACACTGAAGCTTTCTTT. This codes for CASSLEVMNTEAFF.

J is TRBJ1-5 and V is TRBV5-6, with 7 bases matching TRBD1. The V gene end was trimmed by 4 bases and the J gene end by 9 bases; junction bases not matched to a gene: 10. Germline V lookup: CDR1 SGHDT, CDR2 YYEEEE. The CDR3 length is 14 residues. CDR3 DNA sequence: TGTGCCAGCAGCGGCTCCGGGACAGAGGCGCCCCAGCATTTT. This codes for CASSGSGTEAPQHF.

This clonotype has only a few counts. The chain combines TRBV5-1 with TRBJ2-7; D perhaps matches TRBD2 (5 bases). The CDR3 length is 15 residues. V gave up 0 bases and J gave up 7 bases, with 17 bases separating them. Per germline, CDR1 SGHRS and CDR2 YFSETQ. CDR3 nucleotide sequence: TGCGCCAGCAGCTTGGGCGGTCCTGCTCGAGGGGAGCAGTACTTC. Translation: CASSLGGPARGEQYF.

This clonotype was seen repeatedly, ten times or more. V gene TRBV28 combines with J gene TRBJ1-5; D is undetermined. This CDR3 is 13 amino acids long. The V end lost 7 bases, the J end lost 2 bases, and 9 bases lay between the germline ends. Germline CDR1 reads MDHEN; CDR2 reads SYDVKM. The CDR3 sequence is CASTPVGNQPQHF. The CDR3 DNA sequence: TGTGCCAGCACTCCAGTTGGCAATCAGCCCCAGCATTTT.